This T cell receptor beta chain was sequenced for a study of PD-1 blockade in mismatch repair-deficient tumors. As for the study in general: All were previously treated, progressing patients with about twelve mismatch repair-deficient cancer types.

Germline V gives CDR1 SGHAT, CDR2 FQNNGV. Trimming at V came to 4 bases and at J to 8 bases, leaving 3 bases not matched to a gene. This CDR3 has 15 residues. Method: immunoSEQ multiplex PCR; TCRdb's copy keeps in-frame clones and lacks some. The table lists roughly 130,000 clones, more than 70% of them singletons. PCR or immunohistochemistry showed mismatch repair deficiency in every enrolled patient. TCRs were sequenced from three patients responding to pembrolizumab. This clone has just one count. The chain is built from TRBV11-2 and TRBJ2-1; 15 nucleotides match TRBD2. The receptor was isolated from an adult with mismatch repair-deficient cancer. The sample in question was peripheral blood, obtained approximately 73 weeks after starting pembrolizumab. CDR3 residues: CASSSGLAGGDEQFF. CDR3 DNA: TGTGCCAGCAGCTCCGGACTAGCGGGAGGGGATGAGCAGTTCTTC.